The subject of this entry is one T cell receptor (beta chain). At one end, the junction sequence differs from germline, possibly due to a read error. The record originates from a study of response to subunit inactivated influenza vaccine. TCRdb itself ran the RT-PCR reads through MiXCR, one entry per CDR3 protein. The sample shows hundreds of thousands of distinct CDR3 sequences, over 9% of them seen only once. Germline-derived CDR1 and CDR2 are DFQATT and SNEGSKA (reference sequence). The length of the CDR3 is 12 residues. These data also featured in a second study, about T cells expressing NK-cell markers. That paper states: 5'RACE template switching built TCR beta cDNA with unique molecular identifiers.

This receptor was obtained from a man aged 45-65 years who received an inactivated influenza vaccine. The material sequenced was PBMCs from blood, taken on the day of vaccination. J is TRBJ2-7 and V is TRBV20-1; D may be TRBD1 or TRBD2 (5 bases each). CDR3 region: CSAPRGDHEQNF. CDR3 bases: TGCAGTGCCCCGAGAGGGGACCACGAGCAGAACTTC.